The clone carrying this T cell receptor (beta chain) was detected only a few times. Its antigen remains unidentified. TCRdb re-analysed the reads in MiXCR, keeping a single row per CDR3 protein. The sample contains some 350,000 distinct CDR3 sequences, nearly 35% of which appear only once. The source of the sample is a study of T cell repertoires in cytomegalovirus infection. The CDR3 length is 15 residues. V lost 8 bases and J 4 bases, leaving 21 bases between the germline ends. Germline V gives CDR1 SGHDT, CDR2 YYEEEE. Study conclusions and caveats: Cumulative frequency of public TCR beta families picked out carriers of CMV plus the relevant HLA. HLA-C-restricted TCR beta clonotypes specific for CMV led the ex vivo response.

This TCR came from a human donor in good health (CMV status not recorded). Some clones in this sample may be carry-over from other donors' samples. Sequenced here: cultured PBMCs, sampled from culture after CMV antigen stimulation. The V gene is TRBV5-6, the J gene TRBJ2-5, with D tentatively TRBD2 (6 bases). The CDR3 DNA sequence: TGTGCCAGTAGGTGGGGTGGGGGAGGACGAGAGACCCAGTACTTC. Its translation is CASRWGGGGRETQYF. Supplemented by reference TRBV5-6 and TRBJ2-5, the full variable domain reads DAGVTQSPTHLIKTRGQQVTLRCSPKSGHDTVSWYQQALGQGPQFIFQYYEEEERQRGNFPDRFSGHQFPNYSSELNVNALLLGDSALYLCASRWGGGGRETQYFGPGTRLLVL.